Listed here are 9 T cell receptor beta chains from one sample, sequenced in a study of metastatic and nonmetastatic thyroid tumors. TCRdb re-analyzed the PCR reads using MiXCR. The sample lists 50,000 to 65,000 clones, 17% occurring once. Patients underwent thyroid surgery, and none had received any treatment before it. Material: blood. All receptors derive from a female donor with papillary thyroid cancer or a benign thyroid nodule (not recorded which). Some clones in this sample may be carry-over from other donors' samples.

By share of the sample, this clone is medium-sized. V gene TRBV6-1 combines with J gene TRBJ2-7, with D maybe TRBD1 (6 bases). From germline, CDR1 is MNHNS and CDR2 SASEGT. The V gene lost 5 bases and the J gene lost 0 bases, with 17 bases spanning the gap. The CDR3 is 16 amino acids. DNA for the CDR3: TGTGCCAGCAGTCCCCAACAGGGCTTTAGCTCCTACGAGCAGTACTTC. Translation gives CASSPQQGFSSYEQYF.

This clone was seen a handful of times. This chain uses TRBV12-3 or TRBV12-4 with TRBJ2-7, with unresolved D. V lost 3 bases and J lost 0, with 9 bases in between. There are 14 residues in the CDR3. CDR3 sequence: CASSFGSVSYEQYF. Written as DNA, the CDR3 is TGTGCCAGCAGTTTCGGTTCGGTCTCCTACGAGCAGTACTTC.

CDR3 bases: TGTGCCAGCACTTATCTTTCGGGGGTGCACACTGAAGCTTTCTTT. Translation gives CASTYLSGVHTEAFF. The rearrangement uses TRBV6-1 and TRBJ1-1; a weak D match, TRBD1 (5 bases). Germline CDR1 and CDR2: MNHNS and SASEGT. The CDR3 is 15 residues long. Trimming removed 7 bases at V and 3 bases at J, with 18 bases between.

This clone was counted at least ten times. This chain links TRBV4-2 with TRBJ2-5; D call uncertain. Between the trimmed V and J ends, which lost 0 bases and 4 bases, there was a span of 15 bases. The CDR3 consists of 16 residues. Germline CDR1 is LGHNA and CDR2 is YNFKEQ. For the CDR3, the DNA is TGTGCCAGCAGCCAAGATATAGGCCCCAGGCGAGAGACCCAGTACTTC. This gives the protein CASSQDIGPRRETQYF.

The genes are TRBV28 and TRBJ2-7; 9 bases map to TRBD2. J was trimmed by 9 bases and V by 5 bases; bases with no gene match: 14. The length of the CDR3 is 15 residues. In germline, CDR1 is MDHEN, CDR2 SYDVKM. CDR3 bases: TGTGCCAGCAGTGGGGGGCGGGAGGGCACAGATACGCAGTACTTC. Translated, it gives CASSGGREGTDTQYF.

This clone was seen many times. The chain carries TRBV29-1 and TRBJ1-1; unclear D gene. Germline V gene sequence: CDR1 SQVTM, CDR2 ANQGSEA. The CDR3 loop spans 14 amino acids. V lost 2 bases and J 0 bases, leaving 10 bases between the germline ends. The CDR3 loop reads CSVESDTMNTEAFF. In DNA form, the CDR3 reads TGCAGCGTTGAATCCGACACGATGAACACTGAAGCTTTCTTT.

This clone appeared many times. This sample includes further DNA sequences coding for the same CDR3. This rearrangement joins TRBV28 to TRBJ1-3, with unresolved D. Germline assignment: CDR1 MDHEN and CDR2 SYDVKM. The CDR3 spans 14 residues. Trimming cost V 7 bases and J 4 bases, with 14 bases left between them. CDR3 nucleotide sequence: TGTGCCAGCACCTCGGAAATCTCGGGAAACACCATATATTTT. It yields the protein CASTSEISGNTIYF.

This clone was counted only a few times. J is TRBJ2-7 and V is TRBV28; a weak D match, TRBD2 (5 bases). The germline V gene has CDR1 MDHEN and CDR2 SYDVKM. This CDR3 is 15 amino acids long. Trimming took off 6 bases at V and 2 bases at J, with 17 bases between the two ends. The CDR3 nucleotides are TGTGCCAGCAGCTCCATCTGGAGGCCAACCTACGAGCAGTACTTC. Encoded protein: CASSSIWRPTYEQYF.

This sequence joins TRBV7-9 and TRBJ2-7; 7 nucleotides agree with TRBD2. With V trimmed by 5 bases and J by 6 bases, 10 bases remained unmatched. This CDR3 contains 14 residues. CDR1 is SEHNR and CDR2 is FQNEAQ in the germline V gene (reference sequence). CDR3 DNA sequence: TGTGCCAGCAGCATGGGACTATCCGGGTGCGAGCAGTACTTC. The encoded protein is CASSMGLSGCEQYF. The full variable domain, its missing parts supplied by reference TRBV7-9 and TRBJ2-7, is DTGVSQNPRHKITKRGQNVTFRCDPISEHNRLYWYRQTLGQGPEFLTYFQNEAQLEKSRLLSDRFSAERPKGSFSTLEIQRTEQGDSAMYLCASSMGLSGCEQYFGPGTRLTVT.